These T cell receptor beta chains were read from a single sample in a study of beta chain features in type 1 diabetes. Sequencing was performed with immunoSEQ multiplex PCR; in TCRdb, only in-frame clones are kept and a portion is missing. The table includes some 640,000 clones, over 13% detected once. The sample consisted of naive CD4+ T cells from blood. The receptors stem from a man between 18 and 29 years old with type 1 diabetes. The CDR3 runs from the conserved cysteine through the conserved F or W. A D gene is named only where the DNA matches it firmly. A row's size may be missing; if present it is once, few, many or a size class.

V: TRBV7-2
size: once
J: TRBJ2-1
D: NA
CDR3: CASSLASARSYNEQFF
DNA: TGTGCCAGCAGCTTAGCGTCGGCTCGTTCCTACAATGAGCAGTTCTTC

V: TRBV25-1
size: NA
J: TRBJ2-1
D: TRBD2
CDR3: CASSPPGGNSYNEQFF
DNA: TGTGCCAGCAGTCCTCCGGGGGGAAACTCCTACAATGAGCAGTTCTTC

V: TRBV14
size: few
J: TRBJ1-1
D: NA
CDR3: CASSQVGSEAFF
DNA: TGTGCCAGCAGCCAAGTGGGGTCTGAAGCTTTCTTT

V: TRBV11-2
size: few
J: TRBJ2-5
D: NA
CDR3: CASSSTMRGEETQYF
DNA: TGTGCCAGCAGCTCCACAATGAGGGGTGAAGAGACCCAGTACTTC

V: TRBV6-5
size: NA
J: TRBJ2-5
D: TRBD1
CDR3: CASSPQGVASHF
DNA: TGTGCCAGCAGCCCACAGGGGGTCGCCTCACACTTC

V: TRBV4-3
size: few
J: TRBJ2-3
D: NA
CDR3: CASSPLVQGLEDTQYF
DNA: TGCGCCAGCAGCCCCCTGGTCCAGGGTCTGGAGGATACGCAGTATTTT

V: TRBV9
size: NA
J: TRBJ2-1
D: TRBD2
CDR3: CASSVDQRGSEQFF
DNA: TGTGCCAGCAGCGTAGACCAGCGGGGTAGTGAGCAGTTCTTC

V: TRBV5-1
size: NA
J: TRBJ2-7
D: NA
CDR3: CASSLASEFDEQYF
DNA: TGCGCCAGCAGCTTGGCTAGCGAGTTCGACGAGCAGTACTTC

V: TRBV5-4
size: NA
J: TRBJ2-5
D: TRBD2
CDR3: CASSLQAGDETQYF
DNA: TGTGCCAGCAGCTTGCAAGCGGGAGACGAGACCCAGTACTTC

V: TRBV18
size: few
J: TRBJ2-5
D: NA
CDR3: CASSPPGAETQYF
DNA: TGTGCCAGCTCACCACCGGGGGCAGAGACCCAGTACTTC

V: TRBV4-1
size: few
J: TRBJ2-7
D: NA
CDR3: CASSQGTRTSPRTSGNNEQYF
DNA: TGCGCCAGCAGCCAAGGCACCAGGACAAGCCCGCGCACGTCAGGGAACAACGAGCAGTACTTC

V: TRBV5-1
size: NA
J: TRBJ1-1
D: TRBD1
CDR3: CASSGQDGNTEAFF
DNA: TGCGCCAGCAGTGGACAGGACGGGAACACTGAAGCTTTCTTT

V: TRBV13
size: few
J: TRBJ1-3
D: TRBD1
CDR3: CASSLPGQGNTIYF
DNA: TGTGCCAGCAGCTTACCGGGACAGGGAAACACCATATATTTT

V: TRBV2
size: few
J: TRBJ1-5
D: TRBD1
CDR3: CASSGPGQGAQPQHF
DNA: TGTGCCAGCAGTGGCCCGGGACAGGGGGCTCAGCCCCAGCATTTT

V: TRBV25-1
size: few
J: TRBJ1-2
D: NA
CDR3: CASSEMSIREGGYTF
DNA: TGTGCCAGCAGTGAAATGAGTATTCGAGAGGGTGGCTACACCTTC

V: TRBV30
size: few
J: TRBJ1-3
D: NA
CDR3: CAWEDSGNTIYF
DNA: TGTGCCTGGGAAGACAGCGGAAACACCATATATTTT

V: TRBV5-1
size: NA
J: TRBJ2-1
D: TRBD1
CDR3: CASSRTEGATGNEQFF
DNA: TGCGCCAGCAGCCGGACCGAGGGGGCTACTGGGAATGAGCAGTTCTTC

V: TRBV29-1
size: NA
J: TRBJ2-7
D: NA
CDR3: CSVAVGNEQYF
DNA: TGCAGCGTGGCGGTAGGGAACGAGCAGTACTTC

V: TRBV28
size: few
J: TRBJ1-3
D: NA
CDR3: CASSLTQNSGNTIYF
DNA: TGTGCCAGCAGTCTAACACAGAACTCTGGAAACACCATATATTTT

V: TRBV13
size: NA
J: TRBJ2-1
D: TRBD2
CDR3: CASRSPGLANNEQFF
DNA: TGTGCCAGCAGGTCACCGGGACTAGCCAACAATGAGCAGTTCTTC

V: TRBV7-9
size: NA
J: TRBJ1-1
D: TRBD1
CDR3: CASSRGGTANTEAFF
DNA: TGTGCCAGCAGCCGAGGAGGGACAGCGAACACTGAAGCTTTCTTT

V: TRBV5-4
size: NA
J: TRBJ2-1
D: NA
CDR3: CASSFGGQGPYNEQFF
DNA: TGTGCCAGCAGCTTTGGGGGGCAGGGGCCCTACAATGAGCAGTTCTTC

V: TRBV25-1
size: few
J: TRBJ2-7
D: NA
CDR3: CASRNGRAYEQYF
DNA: TGTGCCAGCCGGAACGGACGGGCCTACGAGCAGTACTTC

V: TRBV5-6
size: NA
J: TRBJ1-1
D: NA
CDR3: CASSLRRTEAFF
DNA: TGTGCCAGCAGCCTACGGCGGACTGAAGCTTTCTTT

V: TRBV2
size: few
J: TRBJ1-3
D: NA
CDR3: CASTGSLLSGNTIYF
DNA: TGTGCCAGCACGGGATCCCTCCTCTCTGGAAACACCATATATTTT

V: TRBV6-5
size: few
J: TRBJ1-1
D: NA
CDR3: CASSLGRNTEAFF
DNA: TGTGCCAGCAGTTTAGGGAGGAACACTGAAGCTTTCTTT

V: TRBV30
size: few
J: TRBJ2-2
D: TRBD1
CDR3: CAWSSPTGRITGELFF
DNA: TGTGCCTGGAGCTCCCCGACAGGGCGGATCACCGGGGAGCTGTTTTTT

V: TRBV5-1
size: NA
J: TRBJ2-7
D: NA
CDR3: CASSLDSTSSYEQYF
DNA: TGCGCCAGCAGCTTGGACAGCACCAGCTCCTACGAGCAGTACTTC

V: TRBV7-2
size: few
J: TRBJ1-1
D: TRBD1
CDR3: CASSSDRGRMNTEAFF
DNA: TGTGCCAGCAGCTCCGACAGGGGCCGAATGAACACTGAAGCTTTCTTT

V: TRBV23-1
size: NA
J: TRBJ2-3
D: TRBD1
CDR3: CASSFPPDRELCSTDTQYF
DNA: TGCGCCAGCAGTTTCCCGCCGGACAGGGAACTTTGTAGCACAGATACGCAGTATTTT

V: TRBV23-1
size: NA
J: TRBJ2-7
D: NA
CDR3: CASSQAADGNAYEQYF
DNA: TGCGCCAGCAGTCAAGCCGCAGACGGAAATGCCTACGAGCAGTACTTC

V: TRBV7-9
size: NA
J: TRBJ1-2
D: TRBD1
CDR3: CASSLDDGTGNGYTF
DNA: TGTGCCAGCAGCTTAGATGACGGGACAGGGAACGGCTACACCTTC

V: TRBV11-3
size: NA
J: TRBJ2-5
D: NA
CDR3: CASRKETQYF
DNA: TGTGCCAGCAGGAAAGAGACCCAGTACTTC

V: TRBV6-6
size: few
J: TRBJ2-3
D: NA
CDR3: CASWPRMGRTDTQYF
DNA: TGTGCCAGCTGGCCTAGGATGGGGCGCACAGATACGCAGTATTTT

V: TRBV5-6
size: NA
J: TRBJ1-2
D: TRBD1
CDR3: CASSLAAVGQSYGYTF
DNA: TGTGCCAGCAGCTTGGCGGCTGTGGGACAGAGCTATGGCTACACCTTC

V: TRBV7-3
size: NA
J: TRBJ1-6
D: NA
CDR3: CASSLNRNSPLHF
DNA: TGTGCCAGCAGCTTAAACAGAAATTCACCCCTCCACTTT

V: TRBV9
size: few
J: TRBJ2-1
D: TRBD1
CDR3: CASSARQGRTYNEQFF
DNA: TGTGCCAGCAGCGCCCGACAGGGAAGGACCTACAATGAGCAGTTCTTC

V: TRBV4-3
size: few
J: TRBJ1-4
D: TRBD1
CDR3: CASSPRQGYEKLFF
DNA: TGCGCCAGCAGCCCTAGACAGGGATACGAAAAACTGTTTTTT

V: TRBV15
size: NA
J: TRBJ2-2
D: NA
CDR3: CATSREHSTIYGELFF
DNA: TGTGCCACCAGCAGAGAACACAGCACCATCTACGGGGAGCTGTTTTTT

V: TRBV5-1
size: NA
J: TRBJ1-2
D: NA
CDR3: CASSLTEDYGYTF
DNA: TGCGCCAGCAGCTTAACGGAAGACTATGGCTACACCTTC

V: TRBV25-1
size: NA
J: TRBJ1-5
D: NA
CDR3: CASSRAGVGGPHQPQHF
DNA: TGTGCCAGCAGTCGTGCGGGTGTGGGGGGCCCCCATCAGCCCCAGCATTTT

V: TRBV5-4
size: NA
J: TRBJ1-2
D: NA
CDR3: CASSLVQDRYTF
DNA: TGTGCCAGCAGCTTGGTTCAGGACCGCTACACCTTC

V: TRBV7-2
size: NA
J: TRBJ1-5
D: TRBD1
CDR3: CASSLVGTESSNQPQHF
DNA: TGTGCCAGCAGCTTAGTGGGGACAGAATCTAGCAATCAGCCCCAGCATTTT

V: TRBV25-1
size: few
J: TRBJ2-1
D: NA
CDR3: CASSEFERHNEQFF
DNA: TGTGCCAGCAGTGAATTTGAACGCCACAATGAGCAGTTCTTC

V: TRBV6-1
size: NA
J: TRBJ1-2
D: NA
CDR3: CASSEHSLRVYGYTF
DNA: TGTGCCAGCAGTGAACACTCTCTCAGGGTCTATGGCTACACCTTC